One sample yielded the 30 T cell receptor beta chains listed below, sequenced in a study of blood T cells in healthy people across ages. The use of a sample-barcoded 5' primer and a J-beta primer mix characterized a second PCR of about 6 to 11 cycles. TCRdb itself ran the 5' RACE reads through MiXCR, one entry per CDR3 protein. Of roughly 2 million distinct CDR3 sequences detected, about 50% appear once; the ten largest clones hold approximately 2.1%. Sample: blood. The receptors shown here come from a woman between 35 and 50 years old in good health.

The rearrangement uses TRBV5-5 and TRBJ2-1, with no clear D. CDR1 and CDR2 from the germline V gene are SGHKS and YYEKEE (reference sequence). The CDR3 totals 14 residues. V was shortened by 0 bases and J by 3 bases, with 7 bases between the two germline ends. In nucleotides, the CDR3 is TGTGCCAGCAGCTTGGCCGCACTCTACAATGAGCAGTTCTTC. Protein product: CASSLAALYNEQFF. The entire variable domain, with the rest obtained from reference TRBV5-5 and TRBJ2-1, is as follows: DAGVTQSPTHLIKTRGQQVTLRCSPISGHKSVSWYQQVLGQGPQFIFQYYEKEERGRGNFPDRFSARQFPNYSSELNVNALLLGDSALYLCASSLAALYNEQFFGPGTRLTVL.

CDR3 amino acids: CASSAPGGAYGYTF. The CDR3 nucleotides read TGTGCCAGCAGTGCCCCAGGGGGCGCCTATGGCTACACCTTC. The rearrangement uses TRBV6-1 and TRBJ1-2; the match to TRBD1 covers 8 bases. Germline CDR1 MNHNS, CDR2 SASEGT. V lost 4 bases to trimming and J lost 4 bases; unmatched junction nucleotides: 5. The CDR3 is made up of 14 amino acids.

This rearrangement joins TRBV4-3 to TRBJ1-1, with D uncertain. The germline V gene encodes CDR1 LGHNA and CDR2 YSLEER. The ends were cut back, 0 bases at V and 0 bases at J, with 8 bases in the middle. CDR3 length equals 15 residues. CDR3 protein: CASSQDRNMNTEAFF. DNA of the CDR3: TGCGCCAGCAGCCAAGATAGAAACATGAACACTGAAGCTTTCTTT.

This chain uses TRBV5-5 with TRBJ2-7; 8 bases match TRBD1. The CDR3 consists of 18 residues. Losses at the gene ends were 4 bases for V and 4 bases for J; bases not matched to a gene: 19. CDR1 SGHKS and CDR2 YYEKEE come from the germline V gene (reference sequence). The CDR3 region has the DNA TGTGCCAGCAGCCCCCGGGACAGGACGATTCCCTTTCTTTACGAGCAGTACTTC. It specifies CASSPRDRTIPFLYEQYF.

The chain links TRBV10-3 to TRBJ1-2; no clear D gene. The CDR3 runs 14 residues. The V end was cut by 0 bases, the J end by 4 bases, with 9 bases between. In germline, CDR1 is ENHRY, CDR2 SYGVKD. CDR3 sequence reads: CAISESGRGYGYTF. The CDR3 nucleotides read TGTGCCATCAGTGAGTCTGGACGAGGCTATGGCTACACCTTC.

The V and J genes are TRBV28 and TRBJ2-3, with D perhaps matching TRBD1 (5 bases). From germline, CDR1 is MDHEN and CDR2 SYDVKM. CDR3 length: 15 amino acids. V lost 5 bases, J lost 2 bases, and 14 bases lay in between. The CDR3: CASSLSRVDTDTQYF. The CDR3 bases are TGTGCCAGCAGTCTGAGCAGGGTAGACACAGATACGCAGTATTTT.

This CDR3 is CASTSDRGLRGYTF. For the CDR3, the DNA is TGTGCCAGCACTTCCGACAGGGGGTTGAGGGGCTACACCTTC. The V and J genes are TRBV12-3 or TRBV12-4 and TRBJ1-2; TRBD1 matches 9 bases. There are 14 residues in the CDR3. After removal of 7 bases from V and 8 bases from J, the junction contained 11 bases not matched to a gene.

The chain combines TRBV12-3 or TRBV12-4 with TRBJ2-1; D is uncertain. Trimming pared 3 bases from V and 6 bases from J, leaving 9 bases between. The length of the CDR3 is 13 residues. CDR3 nucleotide sequence: TGTGCCAGCAGTTTGCAGCTAGTCAATGAGCAGTTCTTC. It translates to CASSLQLVNEQFF.

This clonotype has a handful of counts. This chain uses TRBV4-1 with TRBJ2-1; D is uncertain. Trimming removed 1 base at V and 4 bases at J, with 17 bases between. CDR1 and CDR2 from the germline V gene are MGHRA and YSYEKL. The CDR3 covers 17 residues. The DNA of the CDR3 is TGCGCCAGCAGCCAAGTCCCCACGGCGGTTTCTTACAATGAGCAGTTCTTC. It encodes CASSQVPTAVSYNEQFF.

This sequence joins TRBV4-2 and TRBJ2-3, with 10 nucleotides matching TRBD2. The V and J ends lost 0 bases and 6 bases, in that order; junction bases with no gene match: 12. Germline assignment: CDR1 LGHNA and CDR2 YNFKEQ. The CDR3 is 18 residues long. This CDR3 reads CASSQEPRTSGMADTQYF. The DNA of the CDR3 is TGTGCCAGCAGCCAAGAGCCTCGGACTAGCGGTATGGCGGATACGCAGTATTTT.

The J gene is TRBJ2-5, the V gene TRBV29-1; a possible D gene is TRBD2 (6 bases). Germline CDR1 and CDR2: SQVTM and ANQGSEA. The V and J ends lost 7 bases and 0 bases respectively, with 24 bases between them. This CDR3 contains 17 residues. CDR3 sequence reads: CSGEESRAAKYQETQYF. As DNA, the CDR3 is TGCAGCGGGGAGGAATCGAGGGCGGCTAAGTACCAAGAGACCCAGTACTTC.

This chain links TRBV25-1 with TRBJ2-7; D may be TRBD2 (6 bases). The tail of the sequence fits TRBJ2-5 better, so the J call may be wrong. CDR3 length: 17 amino acids. From germline, CDR1 is MGHDK and CDR2 SYGVNS. The CDR3 nucleotides are TGTGCCAGCAGTGAATGGAGGGTACAGCGGCGGGAAAGGACCCAGTACTTC. Translation: CASSEWRVQRRERTQYF.

The chain carries TRBV6-1 and TRBJ1-2; no clear D gene. This CDR3 spans 17 amino acids. CDR1 is MNHNS and CDR2 is SASEGT in the germline V gene. V dropped 7 bases and J dropped 0 bases, with 21 bases sitting between them. In DNA, the CDR3 is TGTGCCAGCACTCCTGGTTTTGCGAGAATTTCTAACTATGGCTACACCTTC. Its protein product is CASTPGFARISNYGYTF.

The chain combines TRBV5-1 with TRBJ2-5, with a weak D call TRBD1 (5 bases). The CDR3 is 14 residues long. V lost 4 bases, J lost 10 bases, and 20 bases lay in between. The germline CDR1 and CDR2 sequences are SGHRS and YFSETQ. CDR3 in DNA: TGCGCCAGCAGCCTGGAGCCAGGGCTCGAAAACCAGTACTTC. As protein: CASSLEPGLENQYF.

In the case of this clonotype: At one end, the junction sequence differs from germline, possibly due to a read error. The rearrangement joins TRBV2 to TRBJ2-6, with D maybe TRBD2 (6 bases). CDR1 SNHLY and CDR2 FYNNEI come from the germline V gene. This CDR3 is built from 17 residues. The CDR3 DNA follows: TGTGCCACGGTAATGCGGGATTATCACTCTGGGGCCAACGGCCTGACTTTC. Translated, it gives CATVMRDYHSGANGLTF.

This clonotype was counted many times. A junction boundary mismatches the germline segment, possibly from a read error. Written as DNA, the CDR3 is TGTGCCAGCAGTTCCGGGACAGGGGATTATGGCTACACCTTC. Its translation: CASSSGTGDYGYTF. This chain connects TRBV5-1 to TRBJ1-2; 10 nucleotides align to TRBD1. The CDR3 loop spans 14 amino acids. Germline assignment: CDR1 SGHRS and CDR2 YFSETQ.

The gene calls are TRBV7-9 and TRBJ1-1; TRBD1 agrees at 9 bases. This CDR3 has 13 residues. Germline V gene sequence: CDR1 SEHNR, CDR2 FQNEAQ (reference sequence). V shed 4 bases and J 11 bases; nucleotides not matched to a gene: 8. CDR3 residues: CASSWGDRAPAFF. The CDR3 DNA follows: TGTGCCAGCAGCTGGGGGGACAGGGCTCCGGCTTTCTTT. Filled out from reference TRBV7-9 and TRBJ1-1, the complete variable domain reads DTGVSQNPRHKITKRGQNVTFRCDPISEHNRLYWYRQTLGQGPEFLTYFQNEAQLEKSRLLSDRFSAERPKGSFSTLEIQRTEQGDSAMYLCASSWGDRAPAFFGQGTRLTVV.

The V call is TRBV7-2, the J call TRBJ1-6, with D perhaps TRBD1 (5 bases). The V end lost 3 bases, the J end lost 6 bases, and 12 bases lay between the germline ends. The CDR3 loop spans 15 amino acids. CDR1 and CDR2 from the germline V gene are SGHTA and FQGNSA. The CDR3 is CASSLGGERNSPLHF. The CDR3 region has the DNA TGTGCCAGCAGCTTGGGAGGGGAGCGTAATTCACCCCTCCACTTT. Using reference TRBV7-2 and TRBJ1-6 for the parts outside the CDR3, the full variable domain is GAGVSQSPSNKVTEKGKDVELRCDPISGHTALYWYRQSLGQGLEFLIYFQGNSAPDKSGLPSDRFSAERTGGSVSTLTIQRTQQEDSAVYLCASSLGGERNSPLHFGNGTRLTVT.

In this sample, this clonotype turned up many times. The chain has TRBV5-1 and TRBJ2-3, with 10 bases identical to TRBD2. The CDR3 consists of 15 residues. V was clipped by 4 bases and J by 0 bases; unmatched bases: 2. CDR1 is SGHRS and CDR2 is YFSETQ in the germline V gene. The CDR3 nucleotides are TGCGCCAGCAGCCAGACTAGCGGGAGCACAGATACGCAGTATTTT. Translated, it gives CASSQTSGSTDTQYF.

The sample holds a few counts of this clonotype. The rearrangement uses TRBV11-3 and TRBJ2-1; the match to TRBD1 covers 10 bases. V lost 4 bases to trimming and J lost 5 bases; unmatched junction nucleotides: 8. This CDR3 has 16 residues. The V gene's germline CDR1 is SGHNT and CDR2 YENEEA. The CDR3 DNA reads as TGTGCCAGCAGCTCGTACTCGGGACAGGGGAACAATGAGCAGTTCTTC. Translated, it gives CASSSYSGQGNNEQFF.

The chain recombines TRBV15 with TRBJ2-4, with TRBD2 identical over 8 bases. The V gene's germline CDR1 is LNHNV and CDR2 YYDKDF (reference sequence). There are 14 residues in the CDR3. J lost 3 bases, V lost 3 bases, and 1 base had no gene match. CDR3 in amino acids: CATSSGGGKNIQYF. The CDR3 DNA reads as TGTGCCACCAGCAGCGGGGGGGGCAAAAACATTCAGTACTTC.

This clonotype was seen only a few times. The chain carries TRBV7-2 and TRBJ2-3; a weak D match, TRBD2 (7 bases). The CDR3 extends over 16 amino acids. Germline V lookup: CDR1 SGHTA, CDR2 FQGNSA. The V gene lost 7 bases and the J gene lost 11 bases, with 28 bases spanning the gap. CDR3 coding DNA: TGTGCCAGCACCCCTCAGGAGGGGGGGCTGAGGATCGGGCAGTATTTT. Its protein is CASTPQEGGLRIGQYF.

This chain joins TRBV7-9 and TRBJ2-4; no firm D call. Germline CDR1 is SEHNR and CDR2 is FQNEAQ (reference sequence). The CDR3 is 14 residues long. V lost 1 base and J 13 bases, leaving 17 bases between the germline ends. CDR3: CASSLGGLQESQYF. The CDR3 bases are TGTGCCAGCAGCTTAGGCGGCCTACAAGAGTCCCAGTACTTC.

The chain employs TRBV10-2 and TRBJ2-1; unclear D gene. V lost 8 bases, J lost 6 bases, and 11 bases lay in between. The CDR3 is made up of 12 amino acids. Per germline, CDR1 WSHSY and CDR2 SAAADI. The CDR3 loop is CASGRVSNEQFF. DNA of the CDR3: TGCGCCAGCGGACGGGTGTCCAATGAGCAGTTCTTC.

This clonotype was seen only a few times. The chain links TRBV12-3 or TRBV12-4 to TRBJ2-5; 7 bases fit TRBD2. The junction had 9 bases not matched to a gene; V was cut back by 6 bases and J by 5 bases. The CDR3 is 14 residues long. The CDR3 DNA follows: TGTGCCAGCAGCCGAAGGGAGGGCTCGGAGACCCAGTACTTC. Its translation is CASSRREGSETQYF.

The chain has TRBV5-1 and TRBJ2-5; TRBD2 agrees at 8 bases. The V gene's germline CDR1 is SGHRS and CDR2 YFSETQ. Trimming at V came to 0 bases and at J to 0 bases, leaving 10 bases not matched to a gene. This CDR3 has 18 residues. The CDR3 region is CASSLAAGGVLYQETQYF. In DNA form, the CDR3 reads TGCGCCAGCAGCTTGGCCGCGGGGGGCGTTTTATACCAAGAGACCCAGTACTTC.

About this clonotype itself: One end of the junction is discordant with germline, which a read error may explain. The chain has TRBV6-2 or TRBV6-3 and TRBJ2-1; 8 positions match TRBD2. The CDR3 contains 14 residues. Germline V gene sequence: CDR1 MNHEY, CDR2 SVGEGT. The CDR3 region is CASSQPGRGAERFF. DNA of the CDR3: TGTGCCAGCAGCCAGCCGGGGCGGGGGGCTGAGCGGTTCTTC.

V gene TRBV7-2 combines with J gene TRBJ2-7, with unresolved D. CDR1 and CDR2 from the germline V gene are SGHTA and FQGNSA. The CDR3 loop spans 13 amino acids. V dropped 1 base and J dropped 2 bases, with 6 bases sitting between them. The CDR3 bases are TGTGCCAGCAGCTTAGAGCTCACCTACGAGCAGTACTTC. It encodes CASSLELTYEQYF.

The gene calls are TRBV6-6 and TRBJ2-2; 8 positions agree with TRBD1. The CDR3 covers 14 residues. The V gene end was trimmed by 10 bases and the J gene end by 7 bases; junction bases not matched to a gene: 11. Germline values: CDR1 MNHNY, CDR2 SVGAGI (reference sequence). The CDR3 reads CATITRGQVGELFF. CDR3 DNA sequence: TGTGCCACTATTACCAGGGGGCAGGTCGGGGAGCTGTTTTTT.

J is TRBJ2-1 and V is TRBV24-1, with D possibly matching TRBD2 (6 bases). This CDR3 spans 13 amino acids. Germline V lookup: CDR1 KGHDR, CDR2 SFDVKD. Trimming cost V 7 bases and J 7 bases, with 13 bases left between them. CDR3 sequence (DNA): TGTGCCACCAGAGGGAGGTCCTCTAATGAGCAGTTCTTC. It is translated as CATRGRSSNEQFF.